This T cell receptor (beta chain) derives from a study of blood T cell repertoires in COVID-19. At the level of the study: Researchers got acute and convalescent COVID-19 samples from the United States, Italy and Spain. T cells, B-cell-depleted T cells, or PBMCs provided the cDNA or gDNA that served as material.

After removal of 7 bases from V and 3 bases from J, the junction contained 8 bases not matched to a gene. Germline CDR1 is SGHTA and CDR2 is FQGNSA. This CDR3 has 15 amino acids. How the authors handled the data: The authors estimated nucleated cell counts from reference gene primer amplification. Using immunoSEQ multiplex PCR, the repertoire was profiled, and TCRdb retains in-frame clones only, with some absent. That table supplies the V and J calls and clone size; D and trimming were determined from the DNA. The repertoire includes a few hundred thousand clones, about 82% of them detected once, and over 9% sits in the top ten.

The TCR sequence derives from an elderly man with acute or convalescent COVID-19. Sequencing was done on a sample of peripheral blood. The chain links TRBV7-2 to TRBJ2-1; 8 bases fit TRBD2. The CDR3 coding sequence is TGTGCCAGCATCGACGGGGGGGCCGTCTACAATGAGCAGTTCTTC. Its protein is CASIDGGAVYNEQFF.